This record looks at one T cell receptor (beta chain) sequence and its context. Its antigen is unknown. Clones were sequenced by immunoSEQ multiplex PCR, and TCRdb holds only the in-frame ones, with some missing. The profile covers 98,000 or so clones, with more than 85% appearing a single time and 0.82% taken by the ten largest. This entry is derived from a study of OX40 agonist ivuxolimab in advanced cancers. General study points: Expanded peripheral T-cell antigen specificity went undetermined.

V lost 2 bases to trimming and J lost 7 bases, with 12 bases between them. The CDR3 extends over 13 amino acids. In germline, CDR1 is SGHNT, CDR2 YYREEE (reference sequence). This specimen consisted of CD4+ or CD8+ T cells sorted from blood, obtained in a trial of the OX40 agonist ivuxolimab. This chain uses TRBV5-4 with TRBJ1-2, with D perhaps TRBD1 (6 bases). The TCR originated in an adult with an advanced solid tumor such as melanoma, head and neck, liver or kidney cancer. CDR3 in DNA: TGTGCCAGCAGCTTCCCAGGGGAGGGTGGCTACACCTTC. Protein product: CASSFPGEGGYTF.